This T cell receptor beta chain is from a study of a mutant IDH1 vaccine in newly diagnosed glioma. Study summary: Patients had received radiotherapy, temozolomide, or both previously, most receiving both.

Points from the study as a whole: Pseudoprogression showed no apparent link to changes in top peripheral T cell clonotypes.

Comments on this clone: As yet, its antigen is unknown.

Time point defined: baseline, week 1 (first vaccination visit). Regarding treatment: pre-vaccination baseline after standard-of-care therapy. The donor cohort comprised cases of new WHO grade 3 or 4 IDH1-mutant, ATRX-lost astrocytoma. Libraries were prepared by immunoSEQ multiplex PCR; TCRdb keeps only in-frame clonotypes and omits some of them. The sample includes approximately 54,000 clones, about four fifths of them seen just once. This CDR3 has 14 amino acids. V lost 3 bases and J lost 6, with 12 bases in between. Per the germline V gene, CDR1 is MDHEN and CDR2 is SYDVKM. Sequenced material: PBMCs, taken from a glioma patient treated with radiotherapy, temozolomide or both. This sequence joins TRBV28 and TRBJ1-5; D gene unclear. This TCR was recovered from a man between 18 and 29 years old with glioma. The CDR3: CASSFDKAVQPQHF. In DNA form, the CDR3 reads TGTGCCAGCAGTTTCGATAAAGCAGTTCAGCCCCAGCATTTT.